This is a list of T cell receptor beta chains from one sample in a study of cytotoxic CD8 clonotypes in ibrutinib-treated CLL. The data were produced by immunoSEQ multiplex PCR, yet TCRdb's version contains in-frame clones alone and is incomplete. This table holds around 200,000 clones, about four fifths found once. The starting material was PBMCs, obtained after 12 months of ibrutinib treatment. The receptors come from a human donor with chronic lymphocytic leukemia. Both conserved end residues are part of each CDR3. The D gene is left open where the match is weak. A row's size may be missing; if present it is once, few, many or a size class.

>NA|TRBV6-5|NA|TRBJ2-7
CASSPYDTTYEQYF
TGTGCCAGCAGCCCATATGACACTACCTACGAGCAGTACTTC
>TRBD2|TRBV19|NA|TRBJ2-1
CASRSRPGTSGKPNEQFF
TGTGCCAGTAGGAGTCGACCAGGGACTAGCGGAAAACCCAATGAGCAGTTCTTC
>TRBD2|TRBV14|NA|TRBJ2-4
CASSQAGGAKNIQYF
TGTGCCAGCAGCCAAGCGGGGGGTGCCAAAAACATTCAGTACTTC
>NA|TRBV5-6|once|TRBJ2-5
CASSWGLKETQYF
TGTGCCAGCAGCTGGGGACTCAAAGAGACCCAGTACTTC
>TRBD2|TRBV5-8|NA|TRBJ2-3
CASSLSGSSGRTDTQYF
TGTGCCAGCAGCTTGAGTGGATCTAGCGGCCGCACAGATACGCAGTATTTT
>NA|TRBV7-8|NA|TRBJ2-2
CASSPTGELFF
TGTGCCAGCAGTCCCACCGGGGAGCTGTTTTTT
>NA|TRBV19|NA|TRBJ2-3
CASSPAGADTQYF
TGTGCCAGTAGCCCCGCAGGGGCAGATACGCAGTATTTT
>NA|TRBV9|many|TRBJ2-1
CASSPHNEQFF
TGTGCCAGCAGCCCTCACAATGAGCAGTTCTTC
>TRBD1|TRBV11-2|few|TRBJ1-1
CASSLGDRVTEAFF
TGTGCCAGCAGCTTAGGGGACAGGGTCACTGAAGCTTTCTTT
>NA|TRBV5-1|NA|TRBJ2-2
CASSLVAVNTGELFF
TGCGCCAGCAGCTTGGTGGCGGTAAACACCGGGGAGCTGTTTTTT
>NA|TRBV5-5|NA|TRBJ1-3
CASSFSLGSGNTIYF
TGTGCCAGCAGCTTCTCCCTGGGGTCTGGAAACACCATATATTTT
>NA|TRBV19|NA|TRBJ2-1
CASSISQGSNEQFF
TGTGCCAGTAGTATTTCCCAGGGAAGCAATGAGCAGTTCTTC
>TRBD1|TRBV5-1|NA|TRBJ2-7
CASSLRGQGYLSYEQYF
TGCGCCAGCAGCTTGAGGGGACAGGGTTACCTTTCCTACGAGCAGTACTTC
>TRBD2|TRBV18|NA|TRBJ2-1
CASSPPGTRNEQFF
TGTGCCAGCTCACCACCCGGGACTAGGAATGAGCAGTTCTTC
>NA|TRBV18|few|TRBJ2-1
CASSPPYGSAGNEQFF
TGTGCCAGCTCACCACCGTATGGATCCGCGGGCAATGAGCAGTTCTTC
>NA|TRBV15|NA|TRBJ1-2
CATSPIPDTGTYGYTF
TGTGCCACCAGCCCAATCCCGGACACCGGCACCTATGGCTACACCTTC
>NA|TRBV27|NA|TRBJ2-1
CASSQELAGGGNEQFF
TGTGCCAGCAGTCAGGAACTAGCCGGGGGTGGCAATGAGCAGTTCTTC
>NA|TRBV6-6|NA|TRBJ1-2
CASRPEPGYGYTF
TGTGCCAGCAGACCTGAGCCCGGCTATGGCTACACCTTC
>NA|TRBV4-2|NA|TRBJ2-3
CASSQDRKRPSTDTQYF
TGTGCCAGCAGCCAAGACAGGAAACGGCCTAGCACAGATACGCAGTATTTT
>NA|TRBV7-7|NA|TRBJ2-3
CASSLRAGGIADTQYF
TGTGCTAGCAGCCTCCGGGCGGGCGGTATCGCAGATACGCAGTATTTT
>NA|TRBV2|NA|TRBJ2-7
CASRTESYEQYF
TGTGCCAGCCGGACTGAATCCTACGAGCAGTACTTC
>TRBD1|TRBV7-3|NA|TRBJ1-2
CASSLGAGDSYGYTF
TGTGCCAGCAGCTTAGGTGCGGGGGACAGCTATGGCTACACCTTC
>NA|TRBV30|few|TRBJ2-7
CAWSAAGRPPYEQYF
TGTGCCTGGAGCGCCGCGGGGCGCCCGCCTTACGAGCAGTACTTC
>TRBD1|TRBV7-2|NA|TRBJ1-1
CASSRGTGGALNAFF
TGTGCCAGCAGCCGAGGGACAGGGGGCGCTTTGAATGCTTTCTTT
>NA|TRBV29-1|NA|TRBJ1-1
CSVGVGDSNTEAFF
TGCAGCGTTGGGGTGGGGGACTCGAACACTGAAGCTTTCTTT
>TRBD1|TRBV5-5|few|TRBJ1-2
CASSSHRQGKYGYTF
TGTGCCAGCAGCTCGCACCGACAGGGAAAGTATGGCTACACCTTC
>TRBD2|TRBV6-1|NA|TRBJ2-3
CASSVRGLARTDTQYF
TGTGCCAGCAGTGTGCGCGGACTAGCCCGCACAGATACGCAGTATTTT
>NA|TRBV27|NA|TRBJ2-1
CASTTSGPYNEQFF
TGTGCCAGCACTACTTCGGGGCCCTACAATGAGCAGTTCTTC
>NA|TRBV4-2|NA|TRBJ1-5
CASSQPLSNQPQHF
TGTGCCAGCAGCCAACCCCTAAGCAATCAGCCCCAGCATTTT
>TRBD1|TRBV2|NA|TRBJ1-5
CASRAGTGGGQPQHF
TGTGCCAGCAGGGCCGGGACAGGGGGCGGTCAGCCCCAGCATTTT
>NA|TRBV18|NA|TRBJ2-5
CASSPLPEETQYF
TGTGCCAGCTCACCCCTACCCGAAGAGACCCAGTACTTC
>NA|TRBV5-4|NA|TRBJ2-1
CASSLALRKNEQFF
TGTGCCAGCAGCTTGGCGCTCAGAAAAAATGAGCAGTTCTTC
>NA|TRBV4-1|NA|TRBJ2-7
CASSPLPESSYEQYF
TGCGCCAGCAGCCCCCTCCCCGAGAGCTCCTACGAGCAGTACTTC
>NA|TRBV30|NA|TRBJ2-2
CAWSALGINTGELFF
TGTGCCTGGAGCGCTCTGGGGATTAACACCGGGGAGCTGTTTTTT
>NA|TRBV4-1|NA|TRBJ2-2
CASSQGAGVPGELFF
TGCGCCAGCAGCCAAGGGGCAGGGGTACCCGGGGAGCTGTTTTTT
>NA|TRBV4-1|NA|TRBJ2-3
CASSQPTGSSTDTQYF
TGCGCCAGCAGCCAACCGACAGGATCTAGCACAGATACGCAGTATTTT
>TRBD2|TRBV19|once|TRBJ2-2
CASNTLAGGFGSGELFF
TGTGCCAGTAATACTCTAGCGGGAGGATTCGGTTCCGGGGAGCTGTTTTTT
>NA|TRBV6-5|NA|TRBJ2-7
CASTLDRQSYEQYF
TGTGCCAGCACCTTGGACCGGCAATCCTACGAGCAGTACTTC
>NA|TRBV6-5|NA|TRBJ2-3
CASGLQGTDTQYF
TGTGCCAGCGGCTTACAGGGCACAGATACGCAGTATTTT
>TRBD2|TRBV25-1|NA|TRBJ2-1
CASSDTSASGSPWNEQFF
TGTGCCAGCAGTGACACGTCGGCTAGCGGGAGCCCCTGGAATGAGCAGTTCTTC
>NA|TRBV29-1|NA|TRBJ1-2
CSVDSPLTSFFGF
TGCAGCGTTGACTCCCCCCTGACCTCCTTTTTTGGCTTC
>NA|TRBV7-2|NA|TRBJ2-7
CASSLYYEQYF
TGTGCCAGCAGCTTATATTACGAGCAGTACTTC
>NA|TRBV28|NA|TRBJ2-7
CASSPPGSPYEQYF
TGTGCCAGCAGCCCTCCAGGGTCCCCCTACGAGCAGTACTTC
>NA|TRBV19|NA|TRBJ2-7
CASSIKQGLVEQYF
TGTGCCAGTAGTATTAAGCAGGGGTTGGTCGAGCAGTACTTC
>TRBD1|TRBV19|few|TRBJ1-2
CASSIGQGRYGYTF
TGTGCCAGTAGTATAGGACAGGGTCGCTATGGCTACACCTTC
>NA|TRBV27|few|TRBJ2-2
CASRGGDTGELFF
TGTGCCTCCAGGGGGGGGGACACCGGGGAGCTGTTTTTT
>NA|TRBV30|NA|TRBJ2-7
CAWSAYSYEQYF
TGTGCCTGGAGTGCCTACAGCTACGAGCAGTACTTC
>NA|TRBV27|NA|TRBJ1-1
CASSLPGSPEAFF
TGTGCCAGCAGTTTACCGGGTTCGCCTGAAGCTTTCTTT
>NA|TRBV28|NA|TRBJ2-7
CASADPRWSYEQYF
TGTGCCAGCGCGGATCCCCGGTGGTCCTACGAGCAGTACTTC
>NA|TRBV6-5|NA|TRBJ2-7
CASSRTASSYEQYF
TGTGCCAGCAGCAGGACAGCTAGCTCCTACGAGCAGTACTTC
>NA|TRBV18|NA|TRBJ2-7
CASSPGNRIHEQYF
TGTGCCAGCTCACCAGGGAATAGGATCCACGAGCAGTACTTC
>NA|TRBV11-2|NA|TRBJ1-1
CASSKRGQLNTEAFF
TGTGCCAGCAGCAAGAGAGGACAGTTGAACACTGAAGCTTTCTTT
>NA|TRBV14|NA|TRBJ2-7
CASSHMTSSEQYF
TGTGCCAGCAGCCACATGACTAGTAGCGAGCAGTACTTC
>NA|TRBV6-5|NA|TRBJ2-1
CASKLPGNEQFF
TGTGCCAGCAAACTTCCCGGCAATGAGCAGTTCTTC
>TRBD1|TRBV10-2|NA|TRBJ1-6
CASTGRGQEGNSPLHF
TGCGCCAGCACCGGAAGGGGGCAAGAGGGTAATTCACCCCTCCACTTT
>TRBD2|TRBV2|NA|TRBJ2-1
CASSAARGGYNEQFF
TGTGCCAGCAGCGCGGCTCGGGGAGGGTACAATGAGCAGTTCTTC
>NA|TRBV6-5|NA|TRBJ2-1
CASSSDVYNEQFF
TGTGCCAGCAGTTCGGACGTCTACAATGAGCAGTTCTTC
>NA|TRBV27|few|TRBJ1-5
CASSLTGQPQHF
TGTGCCAGCAGTTTAACGGGTCAGCCCCAGCATTTT
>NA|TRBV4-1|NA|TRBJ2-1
CASSQDRLLAPYNEQFF
TGCGCCAGCAGCCAAGATCGGTTGCTAGCCCCCTACAATGAGCAGTTCTTC